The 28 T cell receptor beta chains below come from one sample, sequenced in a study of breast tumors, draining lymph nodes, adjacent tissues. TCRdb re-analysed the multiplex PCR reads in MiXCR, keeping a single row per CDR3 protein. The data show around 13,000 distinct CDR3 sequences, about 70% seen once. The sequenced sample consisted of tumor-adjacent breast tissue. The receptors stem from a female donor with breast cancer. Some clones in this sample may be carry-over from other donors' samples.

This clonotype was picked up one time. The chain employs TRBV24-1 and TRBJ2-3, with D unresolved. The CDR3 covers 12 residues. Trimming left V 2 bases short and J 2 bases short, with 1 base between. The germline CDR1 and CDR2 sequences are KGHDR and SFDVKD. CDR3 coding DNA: TGTGCCACCAGTGATTCCACAGATACGCAGTATTTT. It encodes CATSDSTDTQYF.

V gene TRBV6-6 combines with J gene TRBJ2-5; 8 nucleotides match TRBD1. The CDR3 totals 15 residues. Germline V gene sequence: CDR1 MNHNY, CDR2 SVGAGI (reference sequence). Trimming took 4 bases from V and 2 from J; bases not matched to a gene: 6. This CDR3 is CASSSRDRRQETQYF. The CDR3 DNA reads TGTGCCAGCAGTTCCCGGGACAGGCGACAAGAGACCCAGTACTTC.

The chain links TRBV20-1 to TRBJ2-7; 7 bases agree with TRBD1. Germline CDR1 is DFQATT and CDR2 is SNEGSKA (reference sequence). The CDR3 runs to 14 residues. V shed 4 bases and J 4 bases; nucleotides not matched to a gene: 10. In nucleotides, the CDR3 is TGCAGTGCTACTAGGCAGGGGGTATCATACGAGCAGTACTTC. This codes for CSATRQGVSYEQYF.

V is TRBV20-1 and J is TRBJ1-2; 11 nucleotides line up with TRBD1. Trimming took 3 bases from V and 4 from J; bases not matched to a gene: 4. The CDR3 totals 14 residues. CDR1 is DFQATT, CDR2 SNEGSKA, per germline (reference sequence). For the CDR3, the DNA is TGCAGTGCTAGGCGGACAGGGGGCATCTATGGCTACACCTTC. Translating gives CSARRTGGIYGYTF.

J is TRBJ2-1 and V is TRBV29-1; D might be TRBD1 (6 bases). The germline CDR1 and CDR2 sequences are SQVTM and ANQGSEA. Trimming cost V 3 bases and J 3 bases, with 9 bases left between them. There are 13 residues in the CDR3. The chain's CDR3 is CSVEGDNYNEQFF. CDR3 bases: TGCAGCGTTGAGGGGGACAACTACAATGAGCAGTTCTTC.

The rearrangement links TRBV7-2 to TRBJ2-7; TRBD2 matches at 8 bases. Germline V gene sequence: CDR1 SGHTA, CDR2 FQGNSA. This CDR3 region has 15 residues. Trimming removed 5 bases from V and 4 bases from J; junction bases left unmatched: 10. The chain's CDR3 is CASSPEVAGSYEQYF. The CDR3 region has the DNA TGTGCCAGCAGCCCAGAGGTAGCGGGGTCGTACGAGCAGTACTTC. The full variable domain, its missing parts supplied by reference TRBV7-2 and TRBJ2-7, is GAGVSQSPSNKVTEKGKDVELRCDPISGHTALYWYRQSLGQGLEFLIYFQGNSAPDKSGLPSDRFSAERTGGSVSTLTIQRTQQEDSAVYLCASSPEVAGSYEQYFGPGTRLTVT.

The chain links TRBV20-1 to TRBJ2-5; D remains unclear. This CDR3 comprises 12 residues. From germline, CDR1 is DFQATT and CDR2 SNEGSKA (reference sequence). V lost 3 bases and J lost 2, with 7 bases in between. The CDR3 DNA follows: TGCAGTGCTAGTCCCAGGCAAGAGACCCAGTACTTC. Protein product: CSASPRQETQYF.

CDR3 sequence: CASARGGTQPQHF. The CDR3 DNA sequence: TGCGCCAGCGCCCGGGGGGGCACTCAGCCCCAGCATTTT. The chain has TRBV4-1 and TRBJ1-5, with a possible D match to TRBD1 (6 bases). Germline values: CDR1 MGHRA, CDR2 YSYEKL. The CDR3 has 13 residues. Trimming stripped 8 bases from V and 6 bases from J, with 14 bases between.

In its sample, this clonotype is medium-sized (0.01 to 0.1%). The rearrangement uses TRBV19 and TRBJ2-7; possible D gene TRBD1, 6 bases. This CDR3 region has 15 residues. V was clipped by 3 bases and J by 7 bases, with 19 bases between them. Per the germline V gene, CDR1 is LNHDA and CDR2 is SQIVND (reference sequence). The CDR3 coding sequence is TGTGCCAGTAGTATCTCGGGGCAGGGGAGAGGAGAGCAGTACTTC. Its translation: CASSISGQGRGEQYF.

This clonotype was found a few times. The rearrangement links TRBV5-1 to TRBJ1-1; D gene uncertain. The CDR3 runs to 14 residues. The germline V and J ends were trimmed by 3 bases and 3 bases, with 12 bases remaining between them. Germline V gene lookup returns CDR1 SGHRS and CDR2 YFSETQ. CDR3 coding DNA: TGCGCCAGCAGCTCCCCGGGAGCCCACACTGAAGCTTTCTTT. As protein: CASSSPGAHTEAFF.

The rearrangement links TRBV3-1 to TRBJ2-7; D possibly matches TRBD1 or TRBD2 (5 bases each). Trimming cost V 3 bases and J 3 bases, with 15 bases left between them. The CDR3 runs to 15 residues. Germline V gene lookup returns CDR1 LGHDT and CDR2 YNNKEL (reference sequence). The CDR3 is CASSHRGAVYYEQYF. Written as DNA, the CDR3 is TGTGCCAGCAGCCACCGAGGGGCGGTCTACTACGAGCAGTACTTC.

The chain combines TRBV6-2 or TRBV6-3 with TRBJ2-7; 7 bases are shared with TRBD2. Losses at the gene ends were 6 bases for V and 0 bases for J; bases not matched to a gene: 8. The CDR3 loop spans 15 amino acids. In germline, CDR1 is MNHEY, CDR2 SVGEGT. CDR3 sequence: CASRFTGGSSYEQYF. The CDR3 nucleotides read TGTGCCAGCAGATTCACCGGCGGGAGCTCCTACGAGCAGTACTTC.

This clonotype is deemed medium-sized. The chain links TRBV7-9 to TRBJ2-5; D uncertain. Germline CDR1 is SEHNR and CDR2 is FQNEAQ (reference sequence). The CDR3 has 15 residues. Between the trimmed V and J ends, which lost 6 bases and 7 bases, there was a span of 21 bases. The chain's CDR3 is CASSFSSQAAGTQYF. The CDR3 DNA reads TGTGCCAGCAGTTTTTCGAGCCAGGCGGCAGGGACCCAGTACTTC.

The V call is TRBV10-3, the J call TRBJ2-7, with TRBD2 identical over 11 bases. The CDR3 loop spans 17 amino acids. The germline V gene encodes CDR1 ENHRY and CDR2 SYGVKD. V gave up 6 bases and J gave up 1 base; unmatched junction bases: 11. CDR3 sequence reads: CAIRPTSGMNLSYEQYF. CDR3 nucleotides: TGTGCCATCAGACCGACTAGCGGGATGAACTTATCCTACGAGCAGTACTTC.

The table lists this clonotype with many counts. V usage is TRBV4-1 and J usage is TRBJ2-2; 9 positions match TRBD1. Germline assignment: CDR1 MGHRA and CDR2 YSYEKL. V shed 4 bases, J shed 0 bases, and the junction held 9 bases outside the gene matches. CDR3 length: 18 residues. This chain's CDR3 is CASSRLPGQGANTGELFF. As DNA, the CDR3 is TGCGCCAGCAGCCGATTGCCGGGACAGGGCGCGAACACCGGGGAGCTGTTTTTT.

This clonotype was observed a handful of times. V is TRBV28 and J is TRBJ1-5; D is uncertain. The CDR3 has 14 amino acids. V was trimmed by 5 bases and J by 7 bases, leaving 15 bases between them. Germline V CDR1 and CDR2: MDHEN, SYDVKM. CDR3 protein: CASSPAGGGQPQHF. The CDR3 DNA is TGTGCCAGCAGTCCCGCGGGTGGCGGACAGCCCCAGCATTTT. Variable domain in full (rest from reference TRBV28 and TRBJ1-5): DVKVTQSSRYLVKRTGEKVFLECVQDMDHENMFWYRQDPGLGLRLIYFSYDVKMKEKGDIPEGYSVSREKKERFSLILESASTNQTSMYLCASSPAGGGQPQHFGDGTRLSIL.

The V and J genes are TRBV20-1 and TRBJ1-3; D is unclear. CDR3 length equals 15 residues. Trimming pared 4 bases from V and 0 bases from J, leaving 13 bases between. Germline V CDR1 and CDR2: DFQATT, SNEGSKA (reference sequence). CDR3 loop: CSATSHSVSGNTIYF. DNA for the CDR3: TGCAGTGCTACGTCCCACAGTGTCTCTGGAAACACCATATATTTT.

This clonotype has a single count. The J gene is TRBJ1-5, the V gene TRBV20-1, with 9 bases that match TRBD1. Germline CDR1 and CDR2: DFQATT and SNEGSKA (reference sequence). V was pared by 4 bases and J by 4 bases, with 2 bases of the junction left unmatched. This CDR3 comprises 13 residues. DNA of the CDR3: TGCAGTGCTATGGGACAGGGTAATCAGCCCCAGCATTTT. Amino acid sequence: CSAMGQGNQPQHF.

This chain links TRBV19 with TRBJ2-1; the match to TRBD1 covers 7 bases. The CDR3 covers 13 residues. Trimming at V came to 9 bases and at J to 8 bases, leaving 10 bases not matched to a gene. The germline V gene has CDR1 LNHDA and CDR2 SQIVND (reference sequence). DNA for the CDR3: TGTGCCAGCGGGACAGTGTTGATAGATGAGCAGTTCTTC. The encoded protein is CASGTVLIDEQFF.

DNA of the CDR3: TGTGCCAGCGGAAGACAGGGGTATAATTCACCCCTCCACTTT. The encoded protein is CASGRQGYNSPLHF. The rearrangement uses TRBV28 and TRBJ1-6; the match to TRBD1 covers 8 bases. The germline V gene has CDR1 MDHEN and CDR2 SYDVKM. CDR3 size: 14 residues. Trimming cost V 8 bases and J 4 bases; bases outside gene matches: 4.

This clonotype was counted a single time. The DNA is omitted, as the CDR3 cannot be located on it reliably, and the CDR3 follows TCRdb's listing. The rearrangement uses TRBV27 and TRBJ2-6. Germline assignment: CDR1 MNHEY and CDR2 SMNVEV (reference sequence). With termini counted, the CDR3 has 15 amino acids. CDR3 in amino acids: CASSSSGSGANVLTF.

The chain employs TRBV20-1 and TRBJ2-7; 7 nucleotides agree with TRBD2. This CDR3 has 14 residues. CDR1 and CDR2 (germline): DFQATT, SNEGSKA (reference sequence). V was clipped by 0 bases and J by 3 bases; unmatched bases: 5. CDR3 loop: CSARDLGRGYEQYF. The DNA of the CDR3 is TGCAGTGCTAGAGACCTAGGGAGGGGCTACGAGCAGTACTTC.

The CDR3 loop is CASSPLAGPNSPLHF. In DNA, the CDR3 is TGCGCCAGCAGCCCTCTCGCAGGGCCGAATTCACCCCTCCACTTT. V and J are TRBV5-1 and TRBJ1-6, with D perhaps matching TRBD1 (5 bases). This CDR3 is built from 15 residues. V was shortened by 4 bases and J by 7 bases, with 15 bases between the two germline ends. Germline loops: CDR1 SGHRS, CDR2 YFSETQ.

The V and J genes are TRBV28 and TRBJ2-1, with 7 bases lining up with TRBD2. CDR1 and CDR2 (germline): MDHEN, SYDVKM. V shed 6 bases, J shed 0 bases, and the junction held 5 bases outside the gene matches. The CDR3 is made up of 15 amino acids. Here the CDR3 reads CASRRAGSSYNEQFF. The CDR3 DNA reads TGTGCCAGCAGGCGAGCGGGAAGCTCCTACAATGAGCAGTTCTTC.

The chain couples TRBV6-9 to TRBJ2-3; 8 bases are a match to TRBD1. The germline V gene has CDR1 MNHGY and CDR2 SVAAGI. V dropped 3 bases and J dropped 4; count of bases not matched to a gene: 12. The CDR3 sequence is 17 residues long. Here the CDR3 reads CASSYPSQGASADTQYF. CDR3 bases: TGTGCCAGCAGTTACCCTTCTCAGGGGGCGTCTGCAGATACGCAGTATTTT.

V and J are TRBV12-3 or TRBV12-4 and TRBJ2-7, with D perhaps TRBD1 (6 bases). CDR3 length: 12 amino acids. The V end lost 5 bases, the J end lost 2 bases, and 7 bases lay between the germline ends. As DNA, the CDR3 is TGTGCCAGCAGTCGGACAGCCTACGAGCAGTACTTC. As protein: CASSRTAYEQYF.

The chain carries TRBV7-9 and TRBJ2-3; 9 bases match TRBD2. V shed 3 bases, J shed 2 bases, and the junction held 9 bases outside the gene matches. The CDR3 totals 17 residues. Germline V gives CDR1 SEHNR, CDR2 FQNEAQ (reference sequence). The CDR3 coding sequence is TGTGCCAGCAGCTTGACCGGGACTAGCAGCTTCACAGATACGCAGTATTTT. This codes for CASSLTGTSSFTDTQYF.

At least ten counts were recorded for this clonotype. The CDR3 spells CASSPSGMGGEQFF. DNA for the CDR3: TGTGCCAGCAGCCCTAGCGGGATGGGGGGTGAGCAGTTCTTC. V is TRBV6-4 and J is TRBJ2-1; 9 bases align to TRBD2. This CDR3 is 14 amino acids long. The J segment lost 9 bases and the V segment lost 6 bases, leaving 9 bases of the junction unmatched. The V gene's germline CDR1 is MRHNA and CDR2 SNTAGT.